The source of this TCR beta chain is a study of metastatic and nonmetastatic thyroid tumors. TCRdb reprocessed the PCR reads using MiXCR. The top ten clones hold roughly 18% of a sample with tens of thousands of clones, more than 15% of them seen once. This clone was seen repeatedly, ten times or more. Being one base from a much bigger clone, this may be a read error. Germline-derived CDR1 and CDR2 are SGHRS and YFSETQ. The V and J ends lost 4 bases and 5 bases respectively, with 19 bases between them. The CDR3 totals 15 residues. Patients underwent thyroid surgery, and none had received any treatment before it.

Sequencing used blood. This TCR came from a female donor with papillary thyroid cancer or a benign thyroid nodule (not recorded which). Some clones in this sample may be carry-over from other donors' samples. V is TRBV5-1 and J is TRBJ2-7, with D perhaps TRBD1 (6 bases). The CDR3 protein is CASSLRGLGANEQYF. The DNA of the CDR3 is TGCGCCAGCAGCCTTAGGGGTTTGGGGGCGAACGAGCAGTACTTC.